This T cell receptor (beta chain) is from a study of control samples from healthy donors and cancer patients. Germline-derived CDR1 and CDR2 are KGHDR and SFDVKD. This CDR3 is 17 amino acids long. V was cut by 0 bases and J by 2 bases, with 12 bases left in between. Measured with immunoSEQ multiplex PCR; TCRdb has only the in-frame clones, and not every one. The data hold approximately 140,000 clones, with roughly nine tenths observed a single time. The receptor's source is a woman under 40 in good health. The rearrangement links TRBV24-1 to TRBJ2-2, with a possible D match to TRBD1 (5 bases). The sample comprised blood. The CDR3 DNA is TGTGCCACCAGTGATTTGTTTGGGGCTTCTAACACCGGGGAGCTGTTTTTT. Translation: CATSDLFGASNTGELFF.